A selection of T cell receptor beta chains follows, all from one sample in a study of shared clonotypes between healthy human individuals. The data were produced by immunoSEQ multiplex PCR, yet TCRdb's version contains in-frame clones alone and is incomplete. This repertoire shows roughly 1.5 million clones, about 98% found once; its top ten account for around 0.45%. Sequencing was carried out using naive CD4+ T cells sorted from blood. Receptors were obtained from a man aged 30 to 45 in good health. CDR3s include the opening cysteine and the closing phenylalanine or tryptophan. Fields, in order: D gene, clone size, J gene, V gene, CDR3 protein, CDR3 DNA. D genes are given only for firm matches. Size is omitted from some rows. Given values are once, few, many or a class for expanded clones.

TRBD1	NA	TRBJ1-2	TRBV5-1	CASSFRAGGAGYTF	TGCGCCAGCAGCTTTCGGGCAGGGGGCGCGGGCTACACCTTC
NA	NA	TRBJ1-5	TRBV11-2	CAGYPSGKGNQPQHF	TGTGCCGGCTACCCTTCGGGGAAGGGCAATCAGCCCCAGCATTTT
NA	NA	TRBJ2-4	TRBV7-9	CASSFPGLGAKNIQYF	TGTGCCAGCAGCTTCCCCGGCCTTGGGGCCAAAAACATTCAGTACTTC
TRBD1	NA	TRBJ2-5	TRBV7-7	CASSFSLRGQGQETQYF	TGTGCCAGCAGCTTTTCTCTCAGGGGGCAAGGACAAGAGACCCAGTACTTC
NA	NA	TRBJ1-2	TRBV19	CASSMARDGTNYGYTF	TGTGCCAGTAGTATGGCTCGGGACGGAACTAACTATGGCTACACCTTC
TRBD1	NA	TRBJ1-1	TRBV30	CAWGDRGYTEAFF	TGTGCCTGGGGGGACAGGGGTTATACTGAAGCTTTCTTT
NA	NA	TRBJ2-1	TRBV6-4	CASSDSMATDEQFF	TGTGCCAGCAGTGACTCGATGGCGACGGATGAGCAGTTCTTC
NA	NA	TRBJ1-5	TRBV7-3	CASSLDRGNQPQHF	TGTGCCAGCAGCTTAGATAGAGGCAATCAGCCCCAGCATTTT
NA	NA	TRBJ2-3	TRBV9	CASSISGPPDTQYF	TGTGCCAGCAGCATCAGCGGGCCCCCAGATACGCAGTATTTT
NA	once	TRBJ2-7	TRBV18	CASSPQNSYEQYF	TGTGCCAGCTCACCGCAAAACTCCTACGAGCAGTACTTC
NA	NA	TRBJ2-7	TRBV29-1	CSVEEGRRSSYEQYF	TGCAGCGTTGAAGAAGGCAGGAGGAGCTCCTACGAGCAGTACTTC
NA	NA	TRBJ2-2	TRBV6-1	CASRESSGYPNTGELFF	TGTGCCAGCAGGGAATCCTCCGGCTACCCGAACACCGGGGAGCTGTTTTTT
NA	NA	TRBJ2-7	TRBV4-1	CASSQDRPRREQYF	TGCGCCAGCAGCCAAGATAGGCCTCGGAGGGAGCAGTACTTC
TRBD1	NA	TRBJ2-5	TRBV5-6	CASSLQGVQETQYF	TGTGCCAGCAGCTTGCAGGGGGTCCAAGAGACCCAGTACTTC
NA	NA	TRBJ2-2	TRBV9	CASSPGAGLNTGELFF	TGTGCCAGCAGCCCCGGAGCGGGCCTAAACACCGGGGAGCTGTTTTTT
NA	NA	TRBJ1-1	TRBV7-9	CASSSPGLPNTEAFF	TGTGCCAGCAGCTCCCCGGGACTTCCGAACACTGAAGCTTTCTTT
NA	NA	TRBJ2-1	TRBV9	CASSAAASNFNEQFF	TGTGCCAGCAGCGCCGCGGCTAGTAATTTCAATGAGCAGTTCTTC
TRBD1	NA	TRBJ2-7	TRBV5-1	CASRGTGVSHEQYF	TGCGCCAGCCGGGGGACAGGGGTTTCGCACGAGCAGTACTTC
NA	NA	TRBJ2-5	TRBV14	CASSQGRETQYF	TGTGCCAGCAGCCAAGGAAGAGAGACCCAGTACTTC
TRBD1	once	TRBJ2-3	TRBV9	CASSVTPGTGRADTQYF	TGTGCCAGCAGCGTAACCCCCGGGACAGGGCGGGCAGATACGCAGTATTTT
NA	NA	TRBJ2-3	TRBV10-3	CAISERGSARVDTQYF	TGTGCCATCAGTGAGCGAGGTAGCGCGAGGGTAGATACGCAGTATTTT
NA	NA	TRBJ2-3	TRBV29-1	CSVEGGDISTDTQYF	TGCAGCGTTGAAGGCGGGGACATTAGCACAGATACGCAGTATTTT
NA	NA	TRBJ1-1	TRBV11-2	CASSLAVEMNTEAFF	TGTGCCAGCAGCTTAGCAGTGGAAATGAACACTGAAGCTTTCTTT
NA	NA	TRBJ1-1	TRBV18	CASSPALGGAPEAFF	TGTGCCAGCTCACCAGCTTTGGGGGGGGCGCCTGAAGCTTTCTTT
NA	NA	TRBJ2-3	TRBV12-2	CASRLKGTDTQYF	TGTGCAAGTCGCTTAAAGGGCACAGATACGCAGTATTTT